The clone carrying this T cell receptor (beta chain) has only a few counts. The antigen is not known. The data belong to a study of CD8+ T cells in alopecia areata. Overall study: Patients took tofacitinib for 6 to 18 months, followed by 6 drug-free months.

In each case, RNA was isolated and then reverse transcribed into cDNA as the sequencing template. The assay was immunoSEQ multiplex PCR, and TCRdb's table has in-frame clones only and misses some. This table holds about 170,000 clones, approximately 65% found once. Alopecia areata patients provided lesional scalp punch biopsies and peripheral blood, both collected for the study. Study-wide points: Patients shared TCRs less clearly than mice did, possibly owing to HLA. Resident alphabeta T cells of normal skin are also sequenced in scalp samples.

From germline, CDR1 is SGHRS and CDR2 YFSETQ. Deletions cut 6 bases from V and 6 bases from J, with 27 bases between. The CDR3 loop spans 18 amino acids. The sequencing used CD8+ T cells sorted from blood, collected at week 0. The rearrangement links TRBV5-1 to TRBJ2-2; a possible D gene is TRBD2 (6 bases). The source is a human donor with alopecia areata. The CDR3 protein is CASTPQVAGGPSSGELFF. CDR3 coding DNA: TGCGCCAGCACCCCTCAAGTTGCCGGGGGTCCCTCGTCCGGGGAGCTGTTTTTT.